The T cell receptor beta chain under discussion was sequenced for a study of OX40 agonist ivuxolimab in advanced cancers. Study results and limitations: On average, a greater number of expanded clones characterised CD8+ T cells relative to CD4+. Among some nonresponders, normalized T-cell clonal expansion was also low. Among expanded peripheral T cells, antigen specificity went undetermined. CD4+ and CD8+ blood T cells expanded clonally by week 6 at 0.1 to 3.0 mg/kg.

TCRdb's copy holds only in-frame clones and misses some; the assay was immunoSEQ multiplex PCR. The repertoire holds 65,000 to 95,000 clones, with around 92% as singletons. In regard to this clone: What it binds is unknown.

The sequencing here drew on CD4+ or CD8+ T cells sorted from blood, taken in a trial of the OX40 agonist ivuxolimab. This clonotype originated in an adult with an advanced solid tumor such as melanoma, head and neck, liver or kidney cancer.

CDR3 nucleotides: TGCGCCAGCAGCTTGCTCCCAGGGTCGAACTATGGCTACACCTTC. Translated, it gives CASSLLPGSNYGYTF. This chain uses TRBV5-1 with TRBJ1-2; weak D call: TRBD1 (5 bases). CDR3 length: 15 residues. Germline V gives CDR1 SGHRS, CDR2 YFSETQ. V lost 1 base, J lost 2 bases, and 12 bases lay in between. The full variable domain, completed using reference TRBV5-1 and TRBJ1-2, is KAGVTQTPRYLIKTRGQQVTLSCSPISGHRSVSWYQQTPGQGLQFLFEYFSETQRNKGNFPGRFSGRQFSNSRSEMNVSTLELGDSALYLCASSLLPGSNYGYTFGSGTRLTVV.